This T cell receptor (beta chain) was documented in a study of T cells in localized non-small cell lung cancer. Study-level points and caveats: Clonality of T cells reached its maximum in uninvolved adjacent lung, surpassing tumor.

Produced via immunoSEQ multiplex PCR; TCRdb's table is partial and in-frame only. The sample holds 20,000 to 25,000 clones, roughly 88% seen once. About this clone: The antigen is undetermined.

V was clipped by 4 bases and J by 8 bases; unmatched bases: 9. This CDR3 is 14 amino acids long. Germline assignment: CDR1 LGHNA and CDR2 YSLEER. The clonotype was recovered from a woman aged 35 to 70 with stage III lung adenocarcinoma. The chain is built from TRBV4-3 and TRBJ1-1; TRBD1 matches 8 bases. Sequencing was performed on peripheral blood mononuclear cells, taken before any cancer treatment. The CDR3, as DNA: TGCGCCAGCAGCCTGCGACGTCGGACAGGGGAAGCTTTCTTT. As protein: CASSLRRRTGEAFF.